This TCR beta chain was sequenced during a study of T-cell memory formation after mild COVID-19. For the study at large: Clusters of TCRs were largely donor specific.

Note on this clonotype: The antigen is undetermined.

Study-level findings and limits: The study found contracting CD4+ clones mainly in CM and EM and contracting CD8+ clones in EMRA. Day 15 to 85 contracting clones showed balanced CD4/CD8; later expanders leaned CD4+.

5'RACE primed from the constant segment yielded TCR alpha and TCR beta cDNA libraries bearing sample barcodes and UMIs. One entry per CDR3 protein results from TCRdb running MiXCR on the 5' RACE reads. The table has some 48,000 distinct CDR3 sequences, 25% to 30% seen once. The sequencing input was PBMCs or a T cell subset sorted from them (not recorded which). The receptor's source is a man aged 18 to 30 who had mild COVID-19 (a few samples of this study predate the infection). Cell type and time point are not known.

The DNA of the CDR3 is TGTGCCAGCAGTTTTACTAGCGGGGGCCCCCAAGAGACCCAGTACTTC. This encodes CASSFTSGGPQETQYF. The chain recombines TRBV12-3 or TRBV12-4 with TRBJ2-5; 11 nucleotides align to TRBD2. The J segment lost 1 base and the V segment lost 3 bases, leaving 4 bases of the junction unmatched. The CDR3 covers 16 residues.